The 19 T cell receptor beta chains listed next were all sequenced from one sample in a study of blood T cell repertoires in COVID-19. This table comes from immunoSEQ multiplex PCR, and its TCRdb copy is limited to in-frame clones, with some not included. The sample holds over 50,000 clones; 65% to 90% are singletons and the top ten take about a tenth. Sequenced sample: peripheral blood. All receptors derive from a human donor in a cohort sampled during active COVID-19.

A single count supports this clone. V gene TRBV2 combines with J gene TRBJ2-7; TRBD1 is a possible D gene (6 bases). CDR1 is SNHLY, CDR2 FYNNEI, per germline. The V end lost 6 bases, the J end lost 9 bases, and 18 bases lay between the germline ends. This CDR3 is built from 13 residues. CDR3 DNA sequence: TGTGCCAGCAGCGCCACCCGGGACACCGGGCAGTACTTC. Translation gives CASSATRDTGQYF.

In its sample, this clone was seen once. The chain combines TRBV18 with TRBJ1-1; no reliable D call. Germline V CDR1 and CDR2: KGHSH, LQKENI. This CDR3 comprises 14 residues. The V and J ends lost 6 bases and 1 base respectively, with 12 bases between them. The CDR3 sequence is CASSPAGKNTEAFF. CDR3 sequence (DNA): TGTGCCAGCTCCCCCGCCGGGAAGAACACTGAAGCTTTCTTT.

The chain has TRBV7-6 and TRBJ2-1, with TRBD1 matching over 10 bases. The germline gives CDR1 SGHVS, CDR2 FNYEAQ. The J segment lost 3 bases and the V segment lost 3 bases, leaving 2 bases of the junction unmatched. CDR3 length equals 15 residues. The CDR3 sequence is CASSLTGGFYNEQFF. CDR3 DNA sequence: TGTGCCAGCAGCTTGACAGGGGGCTTCTACAATGAGCAGTTCTTC.

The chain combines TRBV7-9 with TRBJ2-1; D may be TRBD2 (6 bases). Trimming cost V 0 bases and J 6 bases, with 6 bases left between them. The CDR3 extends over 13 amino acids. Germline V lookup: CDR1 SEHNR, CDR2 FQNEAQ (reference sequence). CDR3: CASSLAGGNEQFF. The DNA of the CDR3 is TGTGCCAGCAGCTTAGCGGGGGGCAATGAGCAGTTCTTC.

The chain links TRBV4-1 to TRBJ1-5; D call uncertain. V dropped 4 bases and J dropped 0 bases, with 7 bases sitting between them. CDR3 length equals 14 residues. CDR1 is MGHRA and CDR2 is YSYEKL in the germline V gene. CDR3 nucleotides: TGCGCCAGCAGCCCCCCGTATAGCAATCAGCCCCAGCATTTT. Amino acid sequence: CASSPPYSNQPQHF.

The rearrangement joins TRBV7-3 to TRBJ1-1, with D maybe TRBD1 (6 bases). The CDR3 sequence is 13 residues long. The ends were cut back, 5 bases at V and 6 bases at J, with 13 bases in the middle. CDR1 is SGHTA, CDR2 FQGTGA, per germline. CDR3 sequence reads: CASSQNRDAEAFF. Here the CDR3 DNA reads TGTGCCAGCAGCCAGAACAGGGACGCTGAAGCTTTCTTT.

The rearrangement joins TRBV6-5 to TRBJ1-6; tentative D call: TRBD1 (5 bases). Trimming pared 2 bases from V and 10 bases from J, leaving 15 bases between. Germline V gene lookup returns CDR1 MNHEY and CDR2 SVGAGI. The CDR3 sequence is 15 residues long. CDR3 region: CASSYVRGAGSPLHF. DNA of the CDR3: TGTGCCAGCAGTTACGTGAGGGGCGCGGGGTCACCCCTCCACTTT.

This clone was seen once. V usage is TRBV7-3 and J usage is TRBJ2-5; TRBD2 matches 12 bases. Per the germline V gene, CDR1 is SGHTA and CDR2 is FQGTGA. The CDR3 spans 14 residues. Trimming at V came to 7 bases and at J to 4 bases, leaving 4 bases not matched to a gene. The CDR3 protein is CASNSGLAGETQYF. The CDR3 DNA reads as TGTGCCAGCAACTCGGGACTAGCGGGAGAGACCCAGTACTTC.

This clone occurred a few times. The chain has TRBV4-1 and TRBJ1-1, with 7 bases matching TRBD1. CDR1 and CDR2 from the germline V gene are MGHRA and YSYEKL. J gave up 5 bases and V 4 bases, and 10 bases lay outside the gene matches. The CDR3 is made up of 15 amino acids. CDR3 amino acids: CASSPRGAGGTEAFF. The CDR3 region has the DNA TGCGCCAGCAGCCCAAGGGGCGCAGGGGGAACTGAAGCTTTCTTT.

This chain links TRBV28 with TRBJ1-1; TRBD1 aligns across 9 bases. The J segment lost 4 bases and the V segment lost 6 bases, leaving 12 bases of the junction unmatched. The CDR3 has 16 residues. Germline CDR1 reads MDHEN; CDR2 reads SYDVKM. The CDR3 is CASRRTGDQPGTEAFF. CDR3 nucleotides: TGTGCCAGCAGACGGACAGGGGACCAGCCGGGCACTGAAGCTTTCTTT.

Here the CDR3 DNA reads TGTGCCAGCAGTTTATCGGACAGGGTGGCGCGCAATGAGCAGTTCTTC. Protein product: CASSLSDRVARNEQFF. The rearrangement joins TRBV27 to TRBJ2-1; 8 positions match TRBD1. The V gene end was trimmed by 0 bases and the J gene end by 6 bases; junction bases not matched to a gene: 7. This CDR3 has 16 amino acids. The germline V gene has CDR1 MNHEY and CDR2 SMNVEV (reference sequence).

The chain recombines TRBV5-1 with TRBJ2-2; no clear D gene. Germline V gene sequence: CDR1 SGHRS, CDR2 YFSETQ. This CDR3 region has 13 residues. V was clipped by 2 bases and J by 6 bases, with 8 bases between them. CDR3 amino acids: CASSFSVPGELFF. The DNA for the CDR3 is TGCGCCAGCAGCTTCAGTGTCCCCGGGGAGCTGTTTTTT.

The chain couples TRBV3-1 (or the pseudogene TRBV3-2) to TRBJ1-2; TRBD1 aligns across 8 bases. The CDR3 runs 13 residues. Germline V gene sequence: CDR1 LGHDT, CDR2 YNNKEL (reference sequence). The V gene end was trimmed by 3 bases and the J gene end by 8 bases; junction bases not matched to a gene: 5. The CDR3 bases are TGTGCCAGCAGCCAGGTACAGGGGGGAGGCTACACCTTC. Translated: CASSQVQGGGYTF.

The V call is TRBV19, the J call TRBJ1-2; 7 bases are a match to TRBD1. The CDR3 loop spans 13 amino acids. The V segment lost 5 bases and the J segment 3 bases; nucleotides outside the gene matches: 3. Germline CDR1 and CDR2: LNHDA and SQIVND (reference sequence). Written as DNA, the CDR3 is TGTGCCAGTAGTTCTACAGGGGACTATGGCTACACCTTC. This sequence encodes CASSSTGDYGYTF.

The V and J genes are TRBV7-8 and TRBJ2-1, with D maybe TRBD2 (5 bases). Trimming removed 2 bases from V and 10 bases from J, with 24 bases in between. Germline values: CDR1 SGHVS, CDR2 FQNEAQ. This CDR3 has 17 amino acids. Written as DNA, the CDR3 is TGTGCCAGCAGCTTATTCGCCGTGACGGGCCGCGGGCAGGAGCAGTTCTTC. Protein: CASSLFAVTGRGQEQFF.

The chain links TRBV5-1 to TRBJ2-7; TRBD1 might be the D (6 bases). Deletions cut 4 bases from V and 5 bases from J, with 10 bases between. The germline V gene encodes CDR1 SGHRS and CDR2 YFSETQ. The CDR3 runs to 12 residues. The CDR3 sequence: CASSAQGDEQYF. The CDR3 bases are TGCGCCAGCAGCGCACAGGGTGACGAGCAGTACTTC.

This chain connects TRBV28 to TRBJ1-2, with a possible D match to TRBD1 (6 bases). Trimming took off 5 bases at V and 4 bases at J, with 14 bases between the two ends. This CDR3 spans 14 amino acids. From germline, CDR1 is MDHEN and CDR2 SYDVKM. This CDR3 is CASSTTGRGYGYTF. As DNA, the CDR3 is TGTGCCAGCAGTACTACAGGGAGGGGCTATGGCTACACCTTC.

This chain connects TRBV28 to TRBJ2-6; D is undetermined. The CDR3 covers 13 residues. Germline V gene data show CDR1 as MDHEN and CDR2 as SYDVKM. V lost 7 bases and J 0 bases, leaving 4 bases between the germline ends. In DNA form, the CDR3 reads TGTGCCAGCACGCGCTCTGGGGCCAACGTCCTGACTTTC. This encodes CASTRSGANVLTF.

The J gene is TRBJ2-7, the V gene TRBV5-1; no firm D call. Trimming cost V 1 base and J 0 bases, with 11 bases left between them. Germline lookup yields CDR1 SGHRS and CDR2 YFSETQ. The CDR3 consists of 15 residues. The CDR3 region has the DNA TGCGCCAGCAGCTTGTTAAGCGCCAACTCCTACGAGCAGTACTTC. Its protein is CASSLLSANSYEQYF.